The 25 T cell receptor beta chains below all came from one sample that was sequenced in a study of blood T cell repertoires in COVID-19 (dated by TCRdb to about 2020). The library came from the immunoSEQ multiplex PCR assay. Drawn from immuneACCESS, this table holds only the in-frame rearrangements with V and J called that TCRdb kept. Clones are partly lost; checked studies trace under half to an unresolved V gene and leave the rest unexplained. The sample has some 200,000 clones on record, roughly 78% of them singletons. The ten largest clones represent around 12% of the sample. What was sequenced was peripheral blood. The source is a middle-aged woman with acute or convalescent COVID-19.

The chain combines TRBV5-6 with TRBJ1-1; the match to TRBD1 covers 8 bases. The germline V gene encodes CDR1 SGHDT and CDR2 YYEEEE. V lost 5 bases and J lost 2; bases outside the gene matches: 5. The CDR3 is 14 residues long. Here the CDR3 reads CASRTTGENTEAFF. In DNA, the CDR3 is TGTGCCAGCAGAACGACAGGGGAAAACACTGAAGCTTTCTTT.

This chain connects TRBV7-9 to TRBJ1-3; no clear D. The germline gives CDR1 SEHNR, CDR2 FQNEAQ (reference sequence). This CDR3 is built from 15 residues. Trimming removed 5 bases at V and 4 bases at J, with 15 bases between. CDR3 nucleotide sequence: TGTGCCAGCAGCCGTCACGAGGGCTCCGGAAACACCATATATTTT. This translates into CASSRHEGSGNTIYF.

The chain combines TRBV6-5 with TRBJ2-7, with 8 bases that match TRBD2. The V gene end was trimmed by 6 bases and the J gene end by 2 bases; junction bases not matched to a gene: 3. The CDR3 has 13 amino acids. Germline CDR1 and CDR2: MNHEY and SVGAGI. The CDR3 nucleotides are TGTGCCAGCAGACTAGCGGAACCCTACGAGCAGTACTTC. Amino acids: CASRLAEPYEQYF.

This clone was seen only a few times. This chain uses TRBV6-2 or TRBV6-3 with TRBJ1-5; 9 bases match TRBD1. After removal of 2 bases from V and 0 bases from J, the junction contained 8 bases not matched to a gene. The V gene's germline CDR1 is MNHEY and CDR2 SVGEGT. This CDR3 is built from 18 residues. CDR3 sequence (DNA): TGTGCCAGCAGTTACGGACAGGGGAGGGTTATTAGCAATCAGCCCCAGCATTTT. It yields the protein CASSYGQGRVISNQPQHF.

This rearrangement joins TRBV2 to TRBJ1-2; D remains ambiguous. This CDR3 comprises 14 residues. Germline V gene sequence: CDR1 SNHLY, CDR2 FYNNEI. The germline V and J ends were trimmed by 1 base and 0 bases, with 6 bases remaining between them. CDR3 in DNA: TGTGCCAGCAGTGAAGGGCGGACTAACTATGGCTACACCTTC. This encodes CASSEGRTNYGYTF.

The V and J genes are TRBV7-7 and TRBJ1-4; D is ambiguous. The length of the CDR3 is 16 residues. In germline, CDR1 is SSHAT, CDR2 FNYEAQ (reference sequence). V was cut by 5 bases and J by 3 bases, with 16 bases left in between. For the CDR3, the DNA is TGTGCCAGCAGCCCCCTCGCGGGTTTAGCTAATGAAAAACTGTTTTTT. It encodes CASSPLAGLANEKLFF.

V gene TRBV20-1 combines with J gene TRBJ1-5; TRBD1 agrees at 9 bases. The J segment lost 0 bases and the V segment lost 3 bases, leaving 9 bases of the junction unmatched. Germline assignment: CDR1 DFQATT and CDR2 SNEGSKA (reference sequence). The CDR3 spans 17 residues. CDR3 sequence (DNA): TGCAGTGCTAGTCCGGGACAGGGAATTTATAGCAATCAGCCCCAGCATTTT. This gives the protein CSASPGQGIYSNQPQHF.

This chain uses TRBV3-1 (or the pseudogene TRBV3-2) with TRBJ2-1, with 8 bases fitting TRBD1. Trimming cost V 5 bases and J 10 bases; bases outside gene matches: 10. The CDR3 contains 14 residues. CDR1 LGHDT and CDR2 YNNKEL come from the germline V gene (reference sequence). The CDR3 bases are TGTGCCAGCAGCAAGCGGACAGGGTTCACCGAGCAGTTCTTC. Translation: CASSKRTGFTEQFF.

This clone was seen a handful of times. The chain joins TRBV6-1 to TRBJ1-6; 7 bases are shared with TRBD1. Germline CDR1 reads MNHNS; CDR2 reads SASEGT. The junction had 22 bases not matched to a gene; V was cut back by 1 base and J by 10 bases. The CDR3 is made up of 20 amino acids. The CDR3 nucleotides read TGTGCCAGCAGTGAAGTATCCGGCGGCGCGAGGGGACAGTTCAAATCACCCCTCCACTTT. Amino acid sequence: CASSEVSGGARGQFKSPLHF.

This sequence joins TRBV4-3 and TRBJ1-2; weak D call: TRBD1 (5 bases). Trimming stripped 1 base from V and 4 bases from J, with 10 bases between. The CDR3 runs to 14 residues. Germline V gene lookup returns CDR1 LGHNA and CDR2 YSLEER. The CDR3 region has the DNA TGCGCCAGCAGCCAAGTGGGGGGACTCTATGGCTACACCTTC. This translates into CASSQVGGLYGYTF.

The chain recombines TRBV4-3 with TRBJ2-7; D not resolved. Between the trimmed V and J ends, which lost 0 bases and 2 bases, there was a span of 8 bases. Germline V lookup: CDR1 LGHNA, CDR2 YSLEER. The CDR3 contains 14 residues. Here the CDR3 DNA reads TGCGCCAGCAGCCAAGATAGTACAGCCTACGAGCAGTACTTC. This encodes CASSQDSTAYEQYF.

The rearrangement joins TRBV9 to TRBJ2-1; D is possibly TRBD2 (8 bases). CDR1 is SGDLS and CDR2 is YYNGEE in the germline V gene. The CDR3 is 17 residues long. The V end was cut by 4 bases, the J end by 5 bases, with 22 bases between. The CDR3 nucleotides read TGTGCCAGCAGCCCCCGGGAGGGAACGAGGGGGCACAATGAGCAGTTCTTC. It yields the protein CASSPREGTRGHNEQFF.

The J gene is TRBJ2-7, the V gene TRBV6-5; the match to TRBD2 covers 13 bases. V trimming: 7 bases; J trimming: 3 bases; junction bases outside the gene matches: 6. The V gene's germline CDR1 is MNHEY and CDR2 SVGAGI. The CDR3 totals 15 residues. CDR3 residues: CASITTSGRNYEQYF. The DNA of the CDR3 is TGTGCCAGCATCACGACTAGCGGGAGGAACTACGAGCAGTACTTC.

This clone was observed once. V usage is TRBV2 and J usage is TRBJ2-1; 10 nucleotides agree with TRBD1. Trimming cost V 2 bases and J 2 bases; bases outside gene matches: 9. This CDR3 is 18 amino acids long. CDR1 is SNHLY and CDR2 is FYNNEI in the germline V gene. The CDR3 nucleotides are TGTGCCAGCAGTGAAAAGGACAGGGGGGGATTTACCTACAATGAGCAGTTCTTC. Protein: CASSEKDRGGFTYNEQFF. The complete variable domain, with remaining parts taken from reference TRBV2 and TRBJ2-1, reads EPEVTQTPSHQVTQMGQEVILRCVPISNHLYFYWYRQILGQKVEFLVSFYNNEISEKSEIFDDQFSVERPDGSNFTLKIRSTKLEDSAMYFCASSEKDRGGFTYNEQFFGPGTRLTVL.

V and J are TRBV2 and TRBJ1-2; D remains ambiguous. V lost 7 bases and J 3 bases, leaving 12 bases between the germline ends. This CDR3 spans 13 amino acids. Germline V gene sequence: CDR1 SNHLY, CDR2 FYNNEI. The CDR3 DNA sequence: TGTGCCAGCACAGGAGGTTTCGACTATGGCTACACCTTC. It is translated as CASTGGFDYGYTF.

The V and J genes are TRBV7-9 and TRBJ2-1; D ambiguous. Germline lookup yields CDR1 SEHNR and CDR2 FQNEAQ (reference sequence). This CDR3 contains 13 residues. The V end was cut by 1 base, the J end by 11 bases, with 12 bases between. In DNA, the CDR3 is TGTGCCAGCAGCTTAGGATACGAAACTAAGCAGTTCTTC. It encodes CASSLGYETKQFF.

This clone appeared once. The chain employs TRBV5-8 and TRBJ1-6; 10 bases agree with TRBD1. The V and J ends lost 0 bases and 8 bases, in that order; junction bases with no gene match: 5. CDR3 length: 16 amino acids. Germline CDR1 reads SGHTS; CDR2 reads YDEGEE. CDR3 sequence reads: CASSLGDRGHYSPLHF. CDR3 in DNA: TGTGCCAGCAGCTTGGGAGACAGGGGGCATTATTCACCCCTCCACTTT.

The V and J genes are TRBV9 and TRBJ2-7, with D perhaps TRBD2 (6 bases). This CDR3 contains 14 residues. V was trimmed by 1 base and J by 2 bases, leaving 10 bases between them. Germline CDR1 SGDLS, CDR2 YYNGEE. In DNA, the CDR3 is TGTGCCAGCAGCGTATCAGGCGGGACCTACGAGCAGTACTTC. Translating it yields CASSVSGGTYEQYF. The variable domain in full, completed from reference TRBV9 and TRBJ2-7, reads DSGVTQTPKHLITATGQRVTLRCSPRSGDLSVYWYQQSLDQGLQFLIQYYNGEERAKGNILERFSAQQFPDLHSELNLSSLELGDSALYFCASSVSGGTYEQYFGPGTRLTVT.

The gene calls are TRBV7-8 and TRBJ2-2; 7 bases are a match to TRBD2. This CDR3 comprises 16 residues. V shed 1 base and J 7 bases; nucleotides not matched to a gene: 9. Germline V gene lookup returns CDR1 SGHVS and CDR2 FQNEAQ. The CDR3 loop is CASSLGLGGPDGELFF. In DNA, the CDR3 is TGTGCCAGCAGCTTAGGGTTGGGAGGGCCGGACGGGGAGCTGTTTTTT. The whole variable domain, remainder taken from reference TRBV7-8 and TRBJ2-2, is GAGVSQSPRYKVAKRGQDVALRCDPISGHVSLFWYQQALGQGPEFLTYFQNEAQLDKSGLPSDRFFAERPEGSVSTLKIQRTQQEDSAVYLCASSLGLGGPDGELFFGEGSRLTVL.

This chain uses TRBV7-8 with TRBJ1-5; weak D call: TRBD1 (6 bases). The CDR3 totals 17 residues. Germline CDR1 SGHVS, CDR2 FQNEAQ. With 5 bases removed from V and 5 bases from J, the gap between germline ends came to 22 bases. Here the CDR3 DNA reads TGTGCCAGCAGCATAAGGGGTGCGGACAGCTACGATCAGCCCCAGCATTTT. Translating gives CASSIRGADSYDQPQHF.

This clone was recorded once. The chain carries TRBV28 and TRBJ1-4, with a possible D match to TRBD1 (6 bases). Germline CDR1 and CDR2: MDHEN and SYDVKM. The CDR3 covers 13 residues. V lost 8 bases and J 8 bases, leaving 15 bases between the germline ends. As DNA, the CDR3 is TGTGCCAGCGGTGGGGGCGCTGGCGAAAAACTGTTTTTT. It yields the protein CASGGGAGEKLFF.

The genes are TRBV5-1 and TRBJ1-1; tentative D call: TRBD1 (5 bases). The CDR3 runs 13 residues. V shed 4 bases and J shed 1 base, with 8 bases lying between them. CDR1 is SGHRS, CDR2 YFSETQ, per germline. The CDR3 DNA follows: TGCGCCAGCAGCACCGGACAGAACACTGAAGCTTTCTTT. Its protein is CASSTGQNTEAFF. Based on the CDR3 plus reference TRBV5-1 and TRBJ1-1, the full variable domain is KAGVTQTPRYLIKTRGQQVTLSCSPISGHRSVSWYQQTPGQGLQFLFEYFSETQRNKGNFPGRFSGRQFSNSRSEMNVSTLELGDSALYLCASSTGQNTEAFFGQGTRLTVV.

The chain has TRBV4-1 and TRBJ2-7; 8 bases map to TRBD2. The germline V gene has CDR1 MGHRA and CDR2 YSYEKL. The junction had 5 bases not matched to a gene; V was cut back by 1 base and J by 0 bases. This CDR3 has 16 residues. CDR3 nucleotide sequence: TGCGCCAGCAGCCAAGTTCTAGCGGGCATCTCCTACGAGCAGTACTTC. Translating it yields CASSQVLAGISYEQYF.

Here the CDR3 DNA reads TGTGCCAGCAGCCAATTCCGGGACAGCTATGGCTACACCTTC. It translates to CASSQFRDSYGYTF. The J gene is TRBJ1-2, the V gene TRBV3-1 (or the pseudogene TRBV3-2); 7 bases map to TRBD1. Germline lookup yields CDR1 LGHDT and CDR2 YNNKEL (reference sequence). The ends lost 2 bases at V and 4 bases at J; junction bases unmatched: 4. The CDR3 has 14 amino acids.

The CDR3 spells CASSLFGGNEKLFF. In DNA, the CDR3 is TGTGCCAGCAGTTTATTCGGGGGGAATGAAAAACTGTTTTTT. The V and J genes are TRBV27 and TRBJ1-4; TRBD1 is a possible D gene (5 bases). Germline V gives CDR1 MNHEY, CDR2 SMNVEV (reference sequence). This CDR3 is built from 14 residues. Deletions cut 1 base from V and 5 bases from J, with 8 bases between.